The source of this TCR beta chain is a study of cytomegalovirus exposure and HLA in healthy donors. Study-wide results and limits: Later genetic work tied a missense DCLRE1C variant to beta-chain V and J trimming. In presence/absence analyses, roughly uniform sequencing depth across donors was assumed. TCR beta sequences reportedly predicted most subjects' HLA-A and HLA-B alleles accurately.

13 Jbeta primers and 60 Vbeta primers were used for the PCR. Some clones are missing from TCRdb's copy, which holds only in-frame ones; the method was immunoSEQ multiplex PCR. The sample yields some 150,000 clones, about 77% seen once. From germline, CDR1 is MDHEN and CDR2 SYDVKM. This CDR3 region has 13 residues. Trimming pared 6 bases from V and 0 bases from J, leaving 7 bases between. Turning to this clone: Its target is not known.

This receptor was obtained from a middle-aged woman in good health and CMV-seronegative. Sequenced sample: PBMCs. The chain couples TRBV28 to TRBJ2-3, with a weak D call TRBD1 (5 bases). The CDR3, as DNA: TGTGCCAGCAGACAGGCTAGCACAGATACGCAGTATTTT. Protein sequence: CASRQASTDTQYF.